This entry lists 6 T cell receptor beta chains sequenced from one sample in a study of control samples from healthy donors and cancer patients. The assay was immunoSEQ multiplex PCR, and TCRdb's table has in-frame clones only and misses some. The data show over 120,000 clones, roughly 94% seen once. The specimen sequenced was PBMCs. The receptors shown here come from a man between 60 and 75 years old with colorectal cancer.

This clone was seen only once. V usage is TRBV29-1 and J usage is TRBJ2-5, with D perhaps matching TRBD1 (5 bases). Germline V lookup: CDR1 SQVTM, CDR2 ANQGSEA. Trimming shortened V by 4 bases and J by 5 bases, and 8 bases separated the two germline ends. This CDR3 region has 11 residues. Here the CDR3 reads CSVARAETQYF. CDR3 in DNA: TGCAGCGTTGCCAGGGCCGAGACCCAGTACTTC.

The CDR3 protein is CASSSGTAYNQPQHF. In nucleotides, the CDR3 is TGCGCCAGCAGCTCCGGGACAGCCTATAATCAGCCCCAGCATTTT. This rearrangement joins TRBV4-3 to TRBJ1-5, with 7 bases lining up with TRBD1. J was trimmed by 4 bases and V by 5 bases; bases with no gene match: 8. CDR1 and CDR2 from the germline V gene are LGHNA and YSLEER. The CDR3 is 15 residues long.

The chain carries TRBV19 and TRBJ2-4, with 11 bases lining up with TRBD2. V dropped 4 bases and J dropped 7; count of bases not matched to a gene: 12. CDR3 length: 17 amino acids. The germline V gene encodes CDR1 LNHDA and CDR2 SQIVND (reference sequence). The CDR3 nucleotides read TGTGCCAGTAGTACGCGGACCCTCCTAGCGGGGGGCAACATTCAGTACTTC. It specifies CASSTRTLLAGGNIQYF.

The J gene is TRBJ1-2, the V gene TRBV29-1, with TRBD1 identical over 9 bases. Germline CDR1 reads SQVTM; CDR2 reads ANQGSEA. Trimming took 0 bases from V and 2 from J; bases not matched to a gene: 7. This CDR3 spans 16 amino acids. The CDR3 is CSVEDNTTGGNYGYTF. CDR3 bases: TGCAGCGTTGAAGATAATACCACAGGGGGCAACTATGGCTACACCTTC.

The chain links TRBV2 to TRBJ2-7; 7 bases line up with TRBD1. Looked up from germline, CDR1 is SNHLY and CDR2 is FYNNEI. After removal of 8 bases from V and 4 bases from J, the junction contained 2 bases not matched to a gene. This CDR3 region has 11 residues. This CDR3 is CASGTVYEQYF. The CDR3 DNA reads TGTGCCAGCGGGACAGTGTACGAGCAGTACTTC. The variable domain in full, with the rest retrieved from reference TRBV2 and TRBJ2-7, is EPEVTQTPSHQVTQMGQEVILRCVPISNHLYFYWYRQILGQKVEFLVSFYNNEISEKSEIFDDQFSVERPDGSNFTLKIRSTKLEDSAMYFCASGTVYEQYFGPGTRLTVT.

The chain couples TRBV27 to TRBJ2-7; D is possibly TRBD1 or TRBD2 (6 bases each). This CDR3 region has 16 residues. CDR1 and CDR2 (germline): MNHEY, SMNVEV (reference sequence). The V end lost 0 bases, the J end lost 2 bases, and 14 bases lay between the germline ends. CDR3 DNA: TGTGCCAGCAGTTTATCGATCCTTGGGGGGCCCTACGAGCAGTACTTC. Translating gives CASSLSILGGPYEQYF.